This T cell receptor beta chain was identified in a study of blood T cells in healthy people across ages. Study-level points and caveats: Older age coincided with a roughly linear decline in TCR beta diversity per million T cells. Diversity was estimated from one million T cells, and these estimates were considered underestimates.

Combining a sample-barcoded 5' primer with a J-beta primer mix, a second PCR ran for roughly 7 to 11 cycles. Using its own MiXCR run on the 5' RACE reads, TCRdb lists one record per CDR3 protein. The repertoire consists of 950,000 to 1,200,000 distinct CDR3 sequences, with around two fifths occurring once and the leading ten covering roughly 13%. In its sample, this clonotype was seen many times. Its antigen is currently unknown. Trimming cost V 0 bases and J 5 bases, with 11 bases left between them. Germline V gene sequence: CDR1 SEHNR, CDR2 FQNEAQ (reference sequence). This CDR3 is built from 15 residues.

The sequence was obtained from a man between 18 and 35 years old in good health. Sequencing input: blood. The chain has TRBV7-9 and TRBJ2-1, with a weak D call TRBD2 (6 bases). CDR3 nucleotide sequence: TGTGCCAGCAGCTTAGCCCAACCGGGGGACAATGAGCAGTTCTTC. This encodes CASSLAQPGDNEQFF.